The clone carrying this TCR delta chain appeared many times. What it recognizes is unknown. The translation of this DNA and the TCRdb protein of a much larger clone differ at residue 14, probably owing to a read error; the protein shown here is translated from the DNA. These data originate in a study of γδ T cells in repeated Plasmodium falciparum infection. TCRdb re-identified clones in the multiplex PCR reads via CATT. The repertoire holds tens of thousands of delta-chain clones, about 1.9% seen once, with about 23% in the top ten. Study conclusions and caveats: In Vdelta2-negative, largely Vdelta1+, gammadelta repertoires, repeated controlled infections appeared to drive clonal selection waves. Vgamma9/Vdelta2+ T cells showed a stable polyclonal repertoire with shared TCRgamma sequences.

Vgamma9/Vdelta2+ and Vdelta2-negative gammadelta T cells were flow-sorted from PBMC for bulk sequencing. The CDR3 consists of 21 residues. Germline V gene sequence: CDR1 TSWWSYY, CDR2 QGS. The J segment lost 0 bases and the V segment lost 5 bases, leaving 19 bases of the junction unmatched. The sequencing sample was made of gamma-delta T cells from blood. The chain employs TRDV1 and TRDJ1; 12 bases agree with TRDD3. The sequence was collected from a pool of human donors (malaria-infected and uninfected, not separated). CDR3 protein: CALGSCLPYWGIPCYTDKLIF. In DNA form, the CDR3 reads TGTGCTCTTGGGTCCTGCCTGCCGTACTGGGGGATACCATGTTACACCGATAAACTCATCTTT.